This TCR beta chain is drawn from a study of T-cell memory formation after mild COVID-19. This clonotype was seen a handful of times. Its cognate antigen is unknown. Overall study findings and caveats: Day 15 to 85 contracting clones showed balanced CD4/CD8; later expanders leaned CD4+. Clones which contracted sat mainly in CM and EM if CD4+, and in EMRA if CD8+.

In TCRdb, the 5' RACE reads were re-called with MiXCR into one record per CDR3 protein. Of 400,000 to 500,000 distinct CDR3 sequences in the sample, less than 25% were seen once. The CDR3 has 13 amino acids. V lost 5 bases to trimming and J lost 5 bases, with 12 bases between them. Germline lookup yields CDR1 MNHEY and CDR2 SVGAGI. This clonotype was sampled from an adult woman who had mild COVID-19 (a few samples of this study predate the infection). Cell type and time point are not known. The sample was PBMCs or a T cell subset sorted from them (not recorded which). This sequence joins TRBV6-5 and TRBJ1-1; no clear D. The CDR3 DNA reads TGTGCCAGCAGTGACCTTGCGGTTACTGAAGCTTTCTTT. Its translation: CASSDLAVTEAFF.